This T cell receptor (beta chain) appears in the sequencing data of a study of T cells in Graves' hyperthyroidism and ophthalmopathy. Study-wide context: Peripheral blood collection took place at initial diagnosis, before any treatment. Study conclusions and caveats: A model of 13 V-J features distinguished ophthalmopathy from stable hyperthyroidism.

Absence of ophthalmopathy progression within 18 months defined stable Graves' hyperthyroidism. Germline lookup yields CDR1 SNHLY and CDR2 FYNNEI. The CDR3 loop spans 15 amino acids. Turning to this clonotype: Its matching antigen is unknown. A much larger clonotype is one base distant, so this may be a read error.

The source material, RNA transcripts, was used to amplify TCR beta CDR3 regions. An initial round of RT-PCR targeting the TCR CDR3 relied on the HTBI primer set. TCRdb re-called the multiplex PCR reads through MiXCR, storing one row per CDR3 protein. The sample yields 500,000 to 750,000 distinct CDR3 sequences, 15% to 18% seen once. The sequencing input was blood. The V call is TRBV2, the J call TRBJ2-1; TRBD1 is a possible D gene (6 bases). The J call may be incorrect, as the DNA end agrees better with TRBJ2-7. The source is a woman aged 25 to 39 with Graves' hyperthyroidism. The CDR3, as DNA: TGTGCCAGCAGGGACAGTGGGAACGACTACAATGAGCAGTACTTC. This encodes CASRDSGNDYNEQYF.